Listed below are T cell receptor beta chains from one sample, sequenced in a study of blood T cell repertoires in COVID-19. This table comes from immunoSEQ multiplex PCR, and its TCRdb copy is limited to in-frame clones, with some not included. Of around 70,000 clones listed, approximately 85% were seen once; the top ten hold about 35%. Material for sequencing was peripheral blood. The receptors here all came from a man aged 65 to 85 with acute or convalescent COVID-19. The CDR3 runs from the conserved cysteine through the conserved F or W. D genes are given only for firm matches.

V	D	CDR3
TRBV7-8	TRBD2	CASSSTSGSYYEQYF
TRBV28	NA	CASSLWGGAGVDTQYF
TRBV7-2	NA	CASSLKGLETGELFF
TRBV5-1	TRBD1	CASSNGQADGTQYF
TRBV10-3	TRBD2	CAISESSLGGDTQYF
TRBV4-1	NA	CASSRALVETQYF
TRBV27	NA	CASSPQNSGNTIYF
TRBV24-1	TRBD2	CATGAGGRDYNEQFF
TRBV3-1/TRBV3-2	NA	CASRLQGGSTEAFF
TRBV9	TRBD1	CASSVGGRGSEQYF
TRBV19	TRBD2	CASSTLAGGSTDTQYF
TRBV5-4	TRBD1	CASSGRDRGNYGYTF
TRBV6-5	NA	CASSYPLETQYF
TRBV20-1	TRBD1	CSASRTGYTEAFF
TRBV29-1	TRBD2	CSVEGLSGRARDEQFF
TRBV5-5	NA	CASSSLTDGYTF
TRBV7-9	NA	CASGRGTDTQYF
TRBV7-9	NA	CASSPGGSFETQYF
TRBV5-4	TRBD1	CASSWDRFTGELFF
TRBV2	NA	CASSGDKRNTIYF
TRBV19	NA	CASSMGASVSTGELFF
TRBV18	TRBD1	CASLEQGGNTEAFF
TRBV7-7	TRBD2	CASSLVRGGTGELFF
TRBV5-5	TRBD2	CASSSTSGQETQYF
TRBV18	TRBD1	CASSLSGTVNTEAFF
TRBV7-2	NA	CASSSLGGAVNSPLHF
TRBV3-1/TRBV3-2	TRBD1	CASSQDEGQGWPQHF